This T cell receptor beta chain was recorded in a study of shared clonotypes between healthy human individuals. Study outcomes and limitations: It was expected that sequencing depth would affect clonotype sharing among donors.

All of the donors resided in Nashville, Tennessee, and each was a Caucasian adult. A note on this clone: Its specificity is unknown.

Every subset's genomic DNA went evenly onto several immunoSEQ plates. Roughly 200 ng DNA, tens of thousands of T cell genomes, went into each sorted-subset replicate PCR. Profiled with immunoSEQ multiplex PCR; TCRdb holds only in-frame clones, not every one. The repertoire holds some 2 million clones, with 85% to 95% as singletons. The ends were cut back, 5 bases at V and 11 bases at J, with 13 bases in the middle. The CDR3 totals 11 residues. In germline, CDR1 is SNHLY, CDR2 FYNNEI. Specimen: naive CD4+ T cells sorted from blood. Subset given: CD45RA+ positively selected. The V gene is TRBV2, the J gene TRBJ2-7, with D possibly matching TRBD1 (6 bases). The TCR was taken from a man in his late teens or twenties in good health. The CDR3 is CASSRQDKKYF. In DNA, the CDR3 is TGTGCCAGCAGTCGACAGGACAAAAAGTACTTC.